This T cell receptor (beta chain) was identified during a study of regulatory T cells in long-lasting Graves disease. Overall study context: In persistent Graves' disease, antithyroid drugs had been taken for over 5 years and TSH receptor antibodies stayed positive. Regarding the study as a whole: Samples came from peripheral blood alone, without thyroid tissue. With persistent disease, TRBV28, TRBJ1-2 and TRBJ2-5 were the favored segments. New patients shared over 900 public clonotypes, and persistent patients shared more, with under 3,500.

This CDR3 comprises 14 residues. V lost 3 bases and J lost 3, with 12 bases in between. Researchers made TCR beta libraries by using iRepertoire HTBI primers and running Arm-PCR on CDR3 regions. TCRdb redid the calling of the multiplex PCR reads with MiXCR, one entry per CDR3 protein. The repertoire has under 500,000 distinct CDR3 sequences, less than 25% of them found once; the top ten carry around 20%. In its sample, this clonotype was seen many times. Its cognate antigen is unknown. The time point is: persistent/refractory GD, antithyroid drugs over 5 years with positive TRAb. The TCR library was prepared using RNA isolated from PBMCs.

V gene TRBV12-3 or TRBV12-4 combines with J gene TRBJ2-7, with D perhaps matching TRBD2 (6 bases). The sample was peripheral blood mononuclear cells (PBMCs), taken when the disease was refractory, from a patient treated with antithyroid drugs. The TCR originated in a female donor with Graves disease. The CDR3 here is CASSFYGSIYEQYF. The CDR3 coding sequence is TGTGCCAGCAGTTTCTACGGGAGTATCTACGAGCAGTACTTC.